The source of this TCR beta chain is a study of T cells in localized non-small cell lung cancer. The V end was cut by 6 bases, the J end by 3 bases, with 5 bases between. This CDR3 contains 11 residues. The germline V gene encodes CDR1 MNHNY and CDR2 SVGAGI (reference sequence). Comments on this clone: As yet, its antigen is unknown.

Study observations and caveats: Adjacent lung exhibited a median of 57 among the 100 most abundant tumor clones. Owing to sequencing of a solitary tumor region, heterogeneity cannot be discounted. Longer overall survival was associated with a higher density of T cells in the blood. Highest T cell clonality was seen in uninvolved adjacent lung, surpassing that measured in tumor.

The protocol was immunoSEQ multiplex PCR, while the TCRdb copy is restricted to in-frame clones and leaves out a portion. The profile shows under 50,000 clones, about 76% of them singletons. Specimen: peripheral blood mononuclear cells, collected before any cancer treatment. The chain carries TRBV6-6 and TRBJ1-1, with D hard to call. This clonotype originated in a man aged 40 to 70 with stage III lung adenocarcinoma. The CDR3 DNA follows: TGTGCCAGCAGCCGGGACACTGAAGCTTTCTTT. Its translation: CASSRDTEAFF.